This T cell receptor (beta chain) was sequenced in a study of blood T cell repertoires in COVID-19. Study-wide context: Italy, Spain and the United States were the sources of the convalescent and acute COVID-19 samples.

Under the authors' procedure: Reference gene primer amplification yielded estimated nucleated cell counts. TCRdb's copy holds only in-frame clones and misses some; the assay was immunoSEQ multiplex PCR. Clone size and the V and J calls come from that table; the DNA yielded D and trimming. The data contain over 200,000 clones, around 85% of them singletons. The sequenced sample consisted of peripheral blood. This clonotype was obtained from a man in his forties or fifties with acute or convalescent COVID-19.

The CDR3, as DNA: TGTGCCAGCAGCCTCATAGGGGATCAGCCCCAGCATTTT. Translated, it gives CASSLIGDQPQHF. This chain joins TRBV7-9 and TRBJ1-5; possible D gene TRBD1, 5 bases. The ends were cut back, 5 bases at V and 5 bases at J, with 10 bases in the middle. Germline CDR1 and CDR2: SEHNR and FQNEAQ (reference sequence). This CDR3 contains 13 residues.